This T cell receptor beta chain was profiled in a study of control samples from healthy donors and cancer patients. CDR1 SEHNR and CDR2 FQNEAQ come from the germline V gene (reference sequence). The CDR3 runs 14 residues. The germline V and J ends were trimmed by 6 bases and 3 bases, with 14 bases remaining between them. Only in-frame clones appear in the TCRdb table, and some are missing; sequencing was by immunoSEQ multiplex PCR. The table includes more than 80,000 clones, 80% to 95% detected once. This chain uses TRBV7-9 with TRBJ1-1; possibly TRBD1 for D (5 bases). This clonotype originated in a man younger than 30 in good health. Sequencing used blood. The CDR3 nucleotides read TGTGCCAGCAGACCCAGGGAGGTCGACACTGAAGCTTTCTTT. It encodes CASRPREVDTEAFF.